This T cell receptor beta chain comes out of a study of blood T cell repertoires in COVID-19. Study at large: PBMCs, B-cell-depleted T cells, or T cells provided the cDNA or gDNA that made up the material.

Produced via immunoSEQ multiplex PCR; TCRdb's table is partial and in-frame only. The table shows approximately 26,000 clones, with 85% to 90% occurring only once. From germline, CDR1 is DFQATT and CDR2 SNEGSKA (reference sequence). This CDR3 is built from 11 residues. The V gene lost 1 base and the J gene lost 9 bases, with 10 bases spanning the gap. Sequences were obtained from peripheral blood. The chain couples TRBV20-1 to TRBJ2-7; tentative D call: TRBD1 (5 bases). The receptor comes from a human donor in a cohort sampled during active COVID-19. CDR3 amino acids: CSARVPQGQYF. The CDR3 coding sequence is TGCAGTGCTAGAGTTCCCCAGGGGCAGTACTTC.